This is a list of T cell receptor beta chains from one sample in a study of blood T cell repertoires in COVID-19. Produced via immunoSEQ multiplex PCR; TCRdb's table is partial and in-frame only. The sample lists 45,000 to 55,000 clones, about 86% occurring once. The sequencing input was peripheral blood. These TCRs come from a man aged 65 to 85 with active COVID-19. The CDR3 runs from the conserved cysteine through the conserved F or W. A D gene is named only where the DNA matches it firmly. Rows give clone size only sometimes, using once, few, many, or a class for an expanded clone.

v_call	d_call	clone_size	j_call	cdr3_nt	cdr3_aa
TRBV5-4	-	-	TRBJ2-5	TGTGCCAGCAGCCCGACTCGGGAGACCCAGTACTTC	CASSPTRETQYF
TRBV15	-	-	TRBJ1-2	TGTGCCACCAGCAGAGATTTTAGGGCAGGGGATGGCTACACCTTC	CATSRDFRAGDGYTF
TRBV7-2	TRBD1	-	TRBJ1-4	TGTGCCAGCAGCCGGACAGGCCCTAATGAAAAACTGTTTTTT	CASSRTGPNEKLFF
TRBV7-3	TRBD1	-	TRBJ2-3	TGTGCCAGCAGCCGGACAGGGGGCACAGATACGCAGTATTTT	CASSRTGGTDTQYF
TRBV7-8	TRBD1	-	TRBJ2-1	TGTGCCAGCCAGGGACAGGGGACTTGGGATGAGCAGTTCTTC	CASQGQGTWDEQFF
TRBV14	-	-	TRBJ2-5	TGTGCCAGCAGCCAAGATTCCTTACCCCGGGAGACCCAGTACTTC	CASSQDSLPRETQYF
TRBV15	TRBD1	-	TRBJ2-7	TGTGCCACCAGCAGCATGTGGGGACAGGGGCAGTACTTC	CATSSMWGQGQYF
TRBV7-2	TRBD2	-	TRBJ2-1	TGTGCCAGCAGCTTAGTAGCTAGCGGGGGTTACCGCTCCTACAATGAGCAGTTCTTC	CASSLVASGGYRSYNEQFF
TRBV18	-	-	TRBJ2-7	TGTGCCAGCTCACAGGGGGCCTACGAGCAGTACTTC	CASSQGAYEQYF
TRBV6-6	TRBD1	few	TRBJ1-1	TGTGCCAGCAGTTCCAGGACCCAGGGGGACACTGAAGCTTTCTTT	CASSSRTQGDTEAFF
TRBV5-1	TRBD1	-	TRBJ1-6	TGCGCCAGCAGCTTGGTTACAGGGGGCTTGAATTCACCCCTCCACTTT	CASSLVTGGLNSPLHF
TRBV9	-	-	TRBJ1-2	TGTGCCAGCAGCCCCGGACAGTCTGGCTATGGCTACACCTTC	CASSPGQSGYGYTF
TRBV7-2	-	-	TRBJ1-2	TGTGCCAGCAGCTTAGCGGGCAGGGAGGACTCTGGCTACACCTTC	CASSLAGREDSGYTF
TRBV6-5	-	-	TRBJ2-7	TGTGCCAGCAGTTACCAGCCAGGTTCCTACGAGCAGTACTTC	CASSYQPGSYEQYF
TRBV24-1	-	-	TRBJ1-2	TGTGCCACCAGTGAACCAACAGCTAACTATGGCTACACCTTC	CATSEPTANYGYTF
TRBV5-1	-	-	TRBJ1-1	TGCGCCAGCAGCTCGAGGAAGGGGACTGAAGCTTTCTTT	CASSSRKGTEAFF
TRBV4-1	-	-	TRBJ2-1	TGCGCCAGCAGCCAACTCACTGCTGCTACCTACAATGAGCAGTTCTTC	CASSQLTAATYNEQFF
TRBV15	TRBD1	few	TRBJ1-1	TGTGCCACCAGCAGAGATCGTTACAGGGGAATCGAGACTTTCTTT	CATSRDRYRGIETFF
TRBV9	-	-	TRBJ1-1	TGTGCCAGCAGCGGCCCATCCGGAGACCTGATGAGCCTTAATAAAGCTTTCTTT	CASSGPSGDLMSLNKAFF
TRBV7-2	-	-	TRBJ1-2	TGTGCCAGCAGCTTAGCAGGTGGGACAATCAACTATGGCTACACCTTC	CASSLAGGTINYGYTF
TRBV28	TRBD1	few	TRBJ1-5	TGTGCCAGCAGTAGAAGGGACAGGGCCGATCAGCCCCAGCATTTT	CASSRRDRADQPQHF
TRBV12-5	-	-	TRBJ1-1	TGTGCTAGTGGTCTCGAAGACAGCACTGAAGCTTTCTTT	CASGLEDSTEAFF
TRBV5-6	TRBD2	-	TRBJ2-1	TGTGCCAGCAGCTTTCTGACTAGCGGGGGGCCCTCCTACAATGAGCAGTTCTTC	CASSFLTSGGPSYNEQFF
TRBV6-1	-	-	TRBJ1-2	TGTGCCAGCAGTGAAAAGAAGGGGCGACCCGGTGGCTACACCTTC	CASSEKKGRPGGYTF
TRBV27	TRBD1	-	TRBJ2-7	TGTGCCAGTAGTGAACAGGGGATCTACGAGCAGTACTTC	CASSEQGIYEQYF
TRBV11-3	TRBD1	once	TRBJ2-5	TGTGCCAGCAGCTTAGATATAGGACAGGGGGCCGAAGAGACCCAGTACTTC	CASSLDIGQGAEETQYF
TRBV2	TRBD1	-	TRBJ2-2	TGTGCCAGCACCCAAGGGACAGGGGGCCTTACCGGGGAGCTGTTTTTT	CASTQGTGGLTGELFF
TRBV4-1	TRBD2	-	TRBJ2-1	TGCGCCAGCAGCCAAGAATTAGCGGGGGGGCGAACTGAGCAGTTCTTC	CASSQELAGGRTEQFF
TRBV4-3	TRBD1	-	TRBJ2-2	TGCGCCAGCAGCCAAGACGGACAGGGTTACGGGGAGCTGTTTTTT	CASSQDGQGYGELFF
TRBV7-6	-	-	TRBJ2-3	TGTGCCAGCAGAGTCGGGACTTCTACAGATACGCAGTATTTT	CASRVGTSTDTQYF
TRBV11-1	-	-	TRBJ2-2	TGTGCCAGCAGCTTAGCCAGTAGCGAACACACCGGGGAGCTGTTTTTT	CASSLASSEHTGELFF
TRBV15	-	-	TRBJ1-1	TGTGCCACCAGCAGGGGCGGGGAGCGGACTGAAGCTTTCTTT	CATSRGGERTEAFF
TRBV5-4	-	-	TRBJ2-5	TGTGCCAGCAGCTTGGGTACACCGCAGCAGGGCCAGGAGACCCAGTACTTC	CASSLGTPQQGQETQYF
TRBV7-3	-	few	TRBJ2-2	TGTGCCAGCAGCGGGTCAGGATCAAACACCGGGGAGCTGTTTTTT	CASSGSGSNTGELFF
TRBV6-2/TRBV6-3	TRBD1	-	TRBJ1-5	TGTGCCAGCAGCCGACAGGGGGATAGCAATCAGCCCCAGCATTTT	CASSRQGDSNQPQHF
TRBV7-3	-	-	TRBJ2-2	TGTGCCAGCAGCCCCCACAGGGAAACCGGGGAGCTGTTTTTT	CASSPHRETGELFF
TRBV10-3	-	-	TRBJ1-1	TGTGCCATCAGTGAAGGCAGGTTGAACACTGAAGCTTTCTTT	CAISEGRLNTEAFF
TRBV6-1	-	once	TRBJ2-7	TGTGCCAGCAGTGATCCAGGGGCAGTCGAGCAGTACTTC	CASSDPGAVEQYF
TRBV5-1	-	-	TRBJ2-5	TGCGCCAGCAGCTTGGGACAGGCGCGAGAGACCCAGTACTTC	CASSLGQARETQYF
TRBV6-6	TRBD1	-	TRBJ2-5	TGTGCCAGCAGTTACCCGACAGGGAGTCTCGGAAAGACCCAGTACTTC	CASSYPTGSLGKTQYF
TRBV7-9	TRBD1	-	TRBJ2-7	TGTGCCAGCAGCCCCCCCCGGACAGGGTTCACCTACGAGCAGTACTTC	CASSPPRTGFTYEQYF
TRBV19	TRBD1	-	TRBJ1-5	TGTGCCAGTAGTATAATAGGGACAGTTAGCAATCAGCCCCAGCATTTT	CASSIIGTVSNQPQHF
TRBV7-2	TRBD2	-	TRBJ2-7	TGTGCCAGCAGCCCGGGGGGGGCGAAACGCGAGCAGTACTTC	CASSPGGAKREQYF
TRBV5-1	TRBD2	-	TRBJ2-5	TGCGCCAGCAGTCGGGGGGACGAGACCCAGTACTTC	CASSRGDETQYF
TRBV14	-	-	TRBJ2-7	TGTGCCAGCAGCAGAGGGCCCTTCTACGAGCAGTACTTC	CASSRGPFYEQYF
TRBV15	-	-	TRBJ1-1	TGTGCCACCAGCAGAGTTACTGGTGAAGCTTTCTTT	CATSRVTGEAFF
TRBV20-1	-	-	TRBJ2-1	TGCAGTGCTAGAGATAGAGAGGAGCAGTTCTTC	CSARDREEQFF
TRBV5-4	TRBD1	-	TRBJ1-4	TGTGCCAGCAGCTTCGGGACAGATGAAAAACTGTTTTTT	CASSFGTDEKLFF
TRBV5-1	-	-	TRBJ1-1	TGCGCCAGCAGCTTGGGGCCCACGGGAGCTTTCTTT	CASSLGPTGAFF
TRBV5-1	-	-	TRBJ1-2	TGCGCCAGCAGCGACATAGAACGGCCTGGAAGTGGCTACACCTTC	CASSDIERPGSGYTF
TRBV9	-	-	TRBJ1-1	TGTGCCAGCAGCGTAGGTCAGGGCACTGAAGCTTTCTTT	CASSVGQGTEAFF
TRBV5-1	-	few	TRBJ2-7	TGCGCCAGCAGCTTGACATACTCCTACGAGCAGTACTTC	CASSLTYSYEQYF
TRBV21-1	-	-	TRBJ2-7	TGTGCCAGCAGCAAAAGTAGGATACACCCCGGGGAAAGAAGCGAGCAGTACTTC	CASSKSRIHPGERSEQYF
TRBV4-3	-	-	TRBJ1-1	TGCGCCAGCAGCCAACTCGGGGGGGCTGAAGCTTTCTTT	CASSQLGGAEAFF
TRBV5-1	-	-	TRBJ2-1	TGCGCCAGCAGCTTGAACTCGAACTCCTACAATGAGCAGTTCTTC	CASSLNSNSYNEQFF
TRBV5-6	-	-	TRBJ2-5	TGTGCCAGCAGCTTGTCCGAGCGAGAGACCCAGTACTTC	CASSLSERETQYF
TRBV4-1	-	-	TRBJ2-7	TGCGCCAGCAGCCAAGGCGGGGACCCCTACGAGCAGTACTTC	CASSQGGDPYEQYF
TRBV7-8	-	-	TRBJ1-2	TGTGCCAGCAGCTTATCGGAGGGAATGAATGGCTACACCTTC	CASSLSEGMNGYTF
TRBV28	-	-	TRBJ1-1	TGTGCCAGCAGTCGCCGGGACTCTGAAGCTTTCTTT	CASSRRDSEAFF
TRBV6-6	-	few	TRBJ1-1	TGTGCGGGGGGGAGGCTGGACACTGAAGCTTTCTTT	CAGGRLDTEAFF